These 23 T cell receptor beta chains were all obtained from the same sample, sequenced in a study of T cell repertoires in ileal Crohn's disease. The time point: neoterminal ileum biopsy at postoperative endoscopy, about 6 months after surgery. Sequencing used immunoSEQ multiplex PCR; TCRdb keeps in-frame clones, though not all of them. The sample lists about 10,000 clones, 75% to 85% seen once, with over 13% in the top ten. Sequenced sample: ileal tissue. These receptors were collected from an adult with Crohn's disease.

The chain is built from TRBV18 and TRBJ2-7; no firm D call. Deletions cut 4 bases from V and 0 bases from J, with 10 bases between. The CDR3 length is 14 residues. Germline values: CDR1 KGHSH, CDR2 LQKENI. The CDR3 is CASSLMQDSYEQYF. The CDR3 DNA reads as TGTGCCAGCTCACTAATGCAGGACTCCTACGAGCAGTACTTC.

In this sample, this clone turned up a few times. The chain joins TRBV30 to TRBJ1-2, with TRBD1 matching over 8 bases. Germline CDR1 and CDR2: GTSNPN and SVGIG (reference sequence). This CDR3 has 14 amino acids. The trim removed 8 bases at V and 7 bases at J, leaving 15 bases unmatched. CDR3 DNA: TGTGCCGGCGCGACAGGGGCCCTTCTAGCTGGCTACACCTTC. It yields the protein CAGATGALLAGYTF.

This clone is classed as medium-sized (0.01 to 0.1%). The chain is built from TRBV11-3 and TRBJ2-2; no clear D. The CDR3 length is 13 residues. In germline, CDR1 is SGHNT, CDR2 YENEEA. V was shortened by 5 bases and J by 5 bases, with 9 bases between the two germline ends. CDR3 region: CASSTRLTGELFF. CDR3 sequence (DNA): TGTGCCAGCAGCACCCGTCTAACCGGGGAGCTGTTTTTT.

The rearrangement links TRBV10-3 to TRBJ2-5; TRBD1 is a possible D gene (6 bases). The CDR3 extends over 14 amino acids. The V and J ends lost 0 bases and 4 bases respectively, with 9 bases between them. The germline V gene encodes CDR1 ENHRY and CDR2 SYGVKD. CDR3 DNA sequence: TGTGCCATCAGTGAGTCGGAAGGGGGAGAGACCCAGTACTTC. Its translation is CAISESEGGETQYF.

The V and J genes are TRBV18 and TRBJ2-7; TRBD1 matches at 9 bases. After removal of 5 bases from V and 4 bases from J, the junction contained 3 bases not matched to a gene. The CDR3 is 13 residues long. Germline V CDR1 and CDR2: KGHSH, LQKENI. The CDR3 coding sequence is TGTGCCAGCTCAACAGGGGGCATATACGAGCAGTACTTC. Translation: CASSTGGIYEQYF.

The chain combines TRBV9 with TRBJ1-5; no definite D call. Germline V gene sequence: CDR1 SGDLS, CDR2 YYNGEE. The V end lost 1 base, the J end lost 0 bases, and 14 bases lay between the germline ends. The CDR3 consists of 17 residues. In nucleotides, the CDR3 is TGTGCCAGCAGCGTATCGAGGGCTCCGTATAGCAATCAGCCCCAGCATTTT. It translates to CASSVSRAPYSNQPQHF.

This rearrangement joins TRBV11-2 to TRBJ2-1; D perhaps matches TRBD2 (7 bases). The germline V and J ends were trimmed by 5 bases and 7 bases, with 15 bases remaining between them. The CDR3 runs to 14 residues. The germline gives CDR1 SGHAT, CDR2 FQNNGV. The chain's CDR3 is CASSPTRGANEQFF. The CDR3 DNA reads TGTGCCAGCAGCCCGACCCGGGGGGCGAATGAGCAGTTCTTC.

Note on this clone: The junction departs from the called germline gene at one end, perhaps through a read error. The same CDR3 is also encoded by other DNA sequences in this sample. The J gene is TRBJ1-1, the V gene TRBV29-1; TRBD1 aligns across 10 bases. The CDR3 covers 14 residues. Germline V gene data show CDR1 as SQVTM and CDR2 as ANQGSEA. CDR3 nucleotides: TGCAGCGTAGACGACAGGGGGCGCGGGTTTGAAGCCTTCTTT. Translated, it gives CSVDDRGRGFEAFF.

This clone was seen more than once but under ten times. The gene calls are TRBV20-1 and TRBJ1-2, with a weak D call TRBD1 (6 bases). The CDR3 runs 11 residues. Trimming took 5 bases from V and 4 from J, leaving 8 bases between them. In germline, CDR1 is DFQATT, CDR2 SNEGSKA (reference sequence). CDR3 region: CSAGQPYGYTF. For the CDR3, the DNA is TGCAGTGCTGGACAGCCCTATGGCTACACCTTC.

CDR3 nucleotides: TGTGCCAGCAGCGAGAACAGGGCCCCGAGTCGTGGCTACACCTTC. Residues: CASSENRAPSRGYTF. The rearrangement links TRBV7-9 to TRBJ1-2, with D possibly being TRBD1 (6 bases). Germline assignment: CDR1 SEHNR and CDR2 FQNEAQ (reference sequence). V gave up 5 bases and J gave up 7 bases, with 20 bases separating them. This CDR3 spans 15 amino acids.

This clone came up a few times. The chain combines TRBV5-1 with TRBJ2-2; 8 positions agree with TRBD1. V shed 5 bases, J shed 11 bases, and the junction held 8 bases outside the gene matches. CDR1 SGHRS and CDR2 YFSETQ come from the germline V gene. The CDR3 has 13 amino acids. Here the CDR3 DNA reads TGCGCCAGCAGGGAGACAGGGGTTCCTGAGCTGTTTTTT. Translating it yields CASRETGVPELFF.

About this clone: The junction departs from germline at one end; a sequencing error may be responsible. This chain links TRBV5-6 with TRBJ2-2, with a possible D match to TRBD2 (5 bases). CDR1 SGHDT and CDR2 YYEEEE come from the germline V gene. CDR3 length: 15 amino acids. CDR3 residues: CASSLRPGWHRGAVF. CDR3 sequence (DNA): TGTGCCAGCAGCTTACGTCCGGGGTGGCACCGGGGAGCTGTTTTT.

V and J are TRBV7-2 and TRBJ2-1; 7 nucleotides match TRBD1. Trimming at V came to 5 bases and at J to 3 bases, leaving 10 bases not matched to a gene. The CDR3 extends over 16 amino acids. Germline loops: CDR1 SGHTA, CDR2 FQGNSA. In nucleotides, the CDR3 is TGTGCCAGCAGCCGTAGCGCAGGGGGTTACTACAATGAGCAGTTCTTC. Its translation is CASSRSAGGYYNEQFF.

This chain connects TRBV7-2 to TRBJ2-5, with TRBD2 identical over 9 bases. The CDR3 runs 15 residues. In germline, CDR1 is SGHTA, CDR2 FQGNSA. The J segment lost 5 bases and the V segment lost 1 base, leaving 5 bases of the junction unmatched. The CDR3 here is CASSLVSGGGETQYF. Written as DNA, the CDR3 is TGTGCCAGCAGCTTAGTTAGCGGGGGCGGGGAGACCCAGTACTTC.

The V and J genes are TRBV5-1 and TRBJ1-1; D perhaps matches TRBD1 (5 bases). The V and J ends lost 4 bases and 3 bases respectively, with 13 bases between them. This CDR3 comprises 14 residues. The germline gives CDR1 SGHRS, CDR2 YFSETQ. The CDR3 DNA reads as TGCGCCAGCAGCACCGGGACTCGCGACACTGAAGCTTTCTTT. It specifies CASSTGTRDTEAFF.

The rearrangement links TRBV19 to TRBJ2-1; TRBD2 aligns across 8 bases. With V trimmed by 8 bases and J by 3 bases, 3 bases remained unmatched. Germline V gives CDR1 LNHDA, CDR2 SQIVND (reference sequence). This CDR3 region has 13 residues. DNA for the CDR3: TGTGCCAGTGGGGGGACTAGCTACAATGAGCAGTTCTTC. It yields the protein CASGGTSYNEQFF.

This chain connects TRBV25-1 to TRBJ1-1, with 7 bases matching TRBD1. This CDR3 is built from 15 residues. V lost 2 bases and J lost 6; bases outside the gene matches: 9. Germline V lookup: CDR1 MGHDK, CDR2 SYGVNS. The CDR3 region has the DNA TGTGCCAGCAGTGAAGGTCGGACAGGACGGTCTGAAGCTTTCTTT. Protein: CASSEGRTGRSEAFF.

The V call is TRBV7-9, the J call TRBJ1-5; D is unresolved. The V end was cut by 3 bases, the J end by 0 bases, with 6 bases between. Germline V gives CDR1 SEHNR, CDR2 FQNEAQ (reference sequence). This CDR3 is 14 amino acids long. CDR3 coding DNA: TGTGCCAGCAGCTTCGGGTCTAGCAATCAGCCCCAGCATTTT. The encoded protein is CASSFGSSNQPQHF.

The V call is TRBV5-1, the J call TRBJ1-1, with a weak D call TRBD1 (5 bases). The CDR3 covers 14 residues. Germline lookup yields CDR1 SGHRS and CDR2 YFSETQ. V shed 4 bases and J shed 5 bases, with 15 bases lying between them. DNA of the CDR3: TGCGCCAGCAGCGTGGACCCGGGGGGGACTGAAGCTTTCTTT. It is translated as CASSVDPGGTEAFF.

This clone rates as medium-sized (0.01 to 0.1%). The rearrangement links TRBV6-6 to TRBJ1-1; no firm D call. The length of the CDR3 is 13 residues. Trimming took off 7 bases at V and 1 base at J, with 10 bases between the two ends. The germline V gene has CDR1 MNHNY and CDR2 SVGAGI (reference sequence). CDR3 region: CASKLARNTEAFF. The CDR3, as DNA: TGTGCCAGCAAACTAGCCCGGAACACTGAAGCTTTCTTT.

The chain uses TRBV4-2 and TRBJ1-5, with D unresolved. The germline CDR1 and CDR2 sequences are LGHNA and YNFKEQ. The CDR3 sequence is 13 residues long. Trimming shortened V by 1 base and J by 7 bases, and 8 bases separated the two germline ends. This chain's CDR3 is CASSQGVGQPQHF. The CDR3 DNA reads TGTGCCAGCAGCCAAGGAGTCGGGCAGCCCCAGCATTTT.

A single count supports this clone. The gene calls are TRBV2 and TRBJ1-1, with TRBD1 as a possible D gene (6 bases). V lost 3 bases, J lost 1 base, and 9 bases lay in between. From germline, CDR1 is SNHLY and CDR2 FYNNEI. There are 14 residues in the CDR3. CDR3: CASSDGGQNTEAFF. The CDR3 DNA follows: TGTGCCAGCAGTGACGGGGGGCAGAACACTGAAGCTTTCTTT.

This clone has just a few counts. The same CDR3 is also encoded by other DNA sequences in this sample. The chain couples TRBV7-2 to TRBJ2-7; D may be TRBD1 (5 bases). The CDR3 totals 13 residues. Between the trimmed V and J ends, which lost 0 bases and 5 bases, there was a span of 8 bases. Germline values: CDR1 SGHTA, CDR2 FQGNSA. CDR3 nucleotide sequence: TGTGCCAGCAGCTTAGCCACAGGTGACGAGCAGTACTTC. Its translation: CASSLATGDEQYF. Together with reference TRBV7-2 and TRBJ2-7, the CDR3 gives the full variable domain: GAGVSQSPSNKVTEKGKDVELRCDPISGHTALYWYRQSLGQGLEFLIYFQGNSAPDKSGLPSDRFSAERTGGSVSTLTIQRTQQEDSAVYLCASSLATGDEQYFGPGTRLTVT.